A single sample is the source of the 29 T cell receptor beta chains below, sequenced in a study of patients and donors after allogeneic stem cell transplantation. TCRdb fed the RT-PCR reads into MiXCR, producing one record per CDR3 protein. Of 150,000 to 200,000 distinct CDR3 sequences in the sample, about 29% were seen once. Sequencing used blood, either unsorted or a sorted T cell fraction (not recorded which). The receptors come from a human donor who was either an allogeneic HSCT recipient or a stem cell or donor lymphocyte infusion donor (not recorded which). It is not recorded whose cells these are; they may come from a transplant donor.

In this sample, this clonotype turned up a few times. V usage is TRBV6-2 or TRBV6-3 and J usage is TRBJ2-1; 8 bases map to TRBD2. Germline V CDR1 and CDR2: MNHEY, SVGEGT. J lost 9 bases, V lost 7 bases, and 8 bases had no gene match. The CDR3 has 13 residues. The CDR3 protein is CASTERELGEQFF. The CDR3 nucleotides are TGTGCCAGCACCGAGCGGGAGCTAGGTGAGCAGTTCTTC.

This chain connects TRBV20-1 to TRBJ2-7; 9 bases fit TRBD2. Trimming took 1 base from V and 3 from J; bases not matched to a gene: 4. The CDR3 is 14 amino acids. Germline lookup yields CDR1 DFQATT and CDR2 SNEGSKA (reference sequence). CDR3 DNA sequence: TGCAGTGCTAGAGGGCTAGCGGGGATCTACGAGCAGTACTTC. Amino acid sequence: CSARGLAGIYEQYF.

This clonotype has just a few counts. The chain uses TRBV18 and TRBJ1-4, with a weak D call TRBD1 (5 bases). Germline CDR1 reads KGHSH; CDR2 reads LQKENI. This CDR3 contains 14 residues. The V and J ends lost 3 bases and 6 bases respectively, with 11 bases between them. The CDR3 is CASSPRANHEKLFF. The CDR3 region has the DNA TGTGCCAGCTCACCCAGGGCCAACCATGAAAAACTGTTTTTT.

The rearrangement uses TRBV27 and TRBJ2-7; 10 bases line up with TRBD2. In germline, CDR1 is MNHEY, CDR2 SMNVEV (reference sequence). CDR3 size: 14 residues. With V trimmed by 3 bases and J by 5 bases, 4 bases remained unmatched. The CDR3 bases are TGTGCCAGCAGTTTTGAGGGACTAGCGAACGAGCAGTACTTC. It encodes CASSFEGLANEQYF.

This clonotype was found a few times. The rearrangement uses TRBV9 and TRBJ2-1; TRBD1 is a possible D gene (6 bases). The CDR3 runs to 14 residues. Trimming shortened V by 7 bases and J by 5 bases, and 16 bases separated the two germline ends. CDR1 and CDR2 from the germline V gene are SGDLS and YYNGEE. The DNA for the CDR3 is TGTGCCAGCGGTAGACAGGTATTTAACAATGAGCAGTTCTTC. Translating it yields CASGRQVFNNEQFF.

This clonotype occurred a few times. The rearrangement links TRBV25-1 to TRBJ1-2; D remains unclear. V was clipped by 1 base and J by 8 bases, with 5 bases between them. This CDR3 has 11 amino acids. CDR1 and CDR2 (germline): MGHDK, SYGVNS. The CDR3 loop is CASSELGGYTF. Written as DNA, the CDR3 is TGTGCCAGCAGTGAATTAGGAGGCTACACCTTC.

This chain uses TRBV14 with TRBJ1-2, with D possibly TRBD1 on 5 matching bases. Trimming removed 4 bases from V and 3 bases from J, with 12 bases in between. Per germline, CDR1 SGHDN and CDR2 FVKESK. This CDR3 is built from 14 residues. The CDR3 sequence: CASSLLGGDYGYTF. In DNA form, the CDR3 reads TGTGCCAGCAGCCTCCTGGGGGGAGACTATGGCTACACCTTC.

V is TRBV12-3 or TRBV12-4 and J is TRBJ2-5; TRBD1 or TRBD2 may be the D gene (5 bases each). V lost 3 bases to trimming and J lost 7 bases, with 12 bases between them. The CDR3 consists of 13 residues. The CDR3 sequence: CASSFMGVATQYF. The CDR3 DNA sequence: TGTGCCAGCAGTTTTATGGGGGTAGCGACCCAGTACTTC.

This rearrangement joins TRBV24-1 to TRBJ2-2; D may be TRBD1 (6 bases). V was trimmed by 2 bases and J by 6 bases, leaving 6 bases between them. From germline, CDR1 is KGHDR and CDR2 SFDVKD. This CDR3 spans 13 amino acids. The CDR3 DNA reads as TGTGCCACCAGTGATTACAGGGCCGGGGAGCTGTTTTTT. Its protein is CATSDYRAGELFF.

This clonotype was seen ten or more times. The chain combines TRBV29-1 with TRBJ1-1; D remains unclear. V lost 4 bases to trimming and J lost 4 bases, with 7 bases between them. Looked up from germline, CDR1 is SQVTM and CDR2 is ANQGSEA. This CDR3 spans 11 amino acids. CDR3 protein: CSVGPGTEAFF. CDR3 coding DNA: TGCAGCGTTGGACCGGGCACTGAAGCTTTCTTT.

The chain couples TRBV29-1 to TRBJ2-5; D is uncertain. Trimming stripped 1 base from V and 5 bases from J, with 8 bases between. The CDR3 runs to 12 residues. CDR1 is SQVTM, CDR2 ANQGSEA, per germline. CDR3 in DNA: TGCAGCGTTGAAGGGGCGACTGAGACCCAGTACTTC. Protein: CSVEGATETQYF.

This clonotype was counted only a few times. V is TRBV7-9 and J is TRBJ2-1; perhaps D is TRBD1 or TRBD2 (5 bases each). The germline V and J ends were trimmed by 1 base and 2 bases, with 9 bases remaining between them. Germline V CDR1 and CDR2: SEHNR, FQNEAQ (reference sequence). The CDR3 is made up of 15 amino acids. Here the CDR3 reads CASSLVGEPYNEQFF. The CDR3 DNA is TGTGCCAGCAGCTTAGTGGGGGAGCCCTACAATGAGCAGTTCTTC. The full variable domain, its missing parts supplied by reference TRBV7-9 and TRBJ2-1, is DTGVSQNPRHKITKRGQNVTFRCDPISEHNRLYWYRQTLGQGPEFLTYFQNEAQLEKSRLLSDRFSAERPKGSFSTLEIQRTEQGDSAMYLCASSLVGEPYNEQFFGPGTRLTVL.

This clonotype was counted between two and nine times. V and J are TRBV10-3 and TRBJ2-3, with 8 positions matching TRBD2. V dropped 6 bases and J dropped 2; count of bases not matched to a gene: 4. Germline V gene sequence: CDR1 ENHRY, CDR2 SYGVKD. The CDR3 runs 14 residues. The CDR3 region is CAIRAGGPTDTQYF. The CDR3 DNA is TGTGCCATCAGGGCGGGGGGCCCCACAGATACGCAGTATTTT.

This clonotype was found many times. The chain has TRBV20-1 and TRBJ1-4; D remains ambiguous. V was trimmed by 1 base and J by 0 bases, leaving 6 bases between them. The CDR3 sequence is 14 residues long. Germline CDR1 and CDR2: DFQATT and SNEGSKA (reference sequence). DNA for the CDR3: TGCAGTGCTAGAGGCTTAGCAACTAATGAAAAACTGTTTTTT. Translating gives CSARGLATNEKLFF.

The rearrangement uses TRBV19 and TRBJ1-2; D not certain. The CDR3 extends over 11 amino acids. Trimming stripped 3 bases from V and 9 bases from J, with 8 bases between. CDR1 is LNHDA and CDR2 is SQIVND in the germline V gene (reference sequence). CDR3 nucleotide sequence: TGTGCCAGTAGTATGAGCGGACGCTACACCTTC. Its protein product is CASSMSGRYTF.

CDR3 coding DNA: TGTGCCAGCTCAGGGGTTCGGGAAAAACTGTTTTTT. It codes for CASSGVREKLFF. The chain recombines TRBV18 with TRBJ1-4; D remains unclear. Germline CDR1 and CDR2: KGHSH and LQKENI. Trimming left V 5 bases short and J 8 bases short, with 9 bases between. The CDR3 contains 12 residues.

The V and J genes are TRBV7-2 and TRBJ1-2; a possible D gene is TRBD1 (5 bases). V was trimmed by 1 base and J by 4 bases, leaving 10 bases between them. Germline V gene sequence: CDR1 SGHTA, CDR2 FQGNSA. The CDR3 is made up of 14 amino acids. The DNA of the CDR3 is TGTGCCAGCAGCTTAGTGGGGGGTCCCTATGGCTACACCTTC. Residues: CASSLVGGPYGYTF.

The rearrangement links TRBV7-9 to TRBJ2-7, with D hard to call. CDR1 SEHNR and CDR2 FQNEAQ come from the germline V gene (reference sequence). This CDR3 has 18 residues. The germline V and J ends were trimmed by 4 bases and 5 bases, with 27 bases remaining between them. The DNA of the CDR3 is TGTGCCAGCAGCTCCCCCCCTAATGACATCACTAAGATGGACGAGCAGTACTTC. Its protein product is CASSSPPNDITKMDEQYF.

This clonotype was seen a few times. The chain couples TRBV30 to TRBJ1-5, with 10 bases aligning to TRBD1. Germline V gene data show CDR1 as GTSNPN and CDR2 as SVGIG (reference sequence). This CDR3 spans 17 amino acids. V lost 7 bases to trimming and J lost 0 bases; unmatched junction nucleotides: 12. The CDR3: CASSGTGADYSNQPQHF. In DNA, the CDR3 is TGTGCCTCCTCCGGGACAGGGGCCGATTATAGCAATCAGCCCCAGCATTTT.

The J gene is TRBJ1-1, the V gene TRBV6-5; D not certain. Germline lookup yields CDR1 MNHEY and CDR2 SVGAGI. The CDR3 has 13 residues. With 2 bases removed from V and 1 base from J, the gap between germline ends came to 5 bases. CDR3 region: CASSYRKNTEAFF. The CDR3 DNA reads as TGTGCCAGCAGTTACCGAAAGAACACTGAAGCTTTCTTT.

The chain is built from TRBV12-3 or TRBV12-4 and TRBJ2-1; D might be TRBD2 (5 bases). The ends were cut back, 5 bases at V and 0 bases at J, with 14 bases in the middle. This CDR3 is 16 amino acids long. CDR3 sequence: CASSPFWESSYNEQFF. In nucleotides, the CDR3 is TGTGCCAGCAGTCCCTTTTGGGAGAGCTCCTACAATGAGCAGTTCTTC.

The chain uses TRBV5-5 and TRBJ2-7; D unresolved. Per the germline V gene, CDR1 is SGHKS and CDR2 is YYEKEE (reference sequence). The CDR3 is 15 residues long. V was trimmed by 0 bases and J by 0 bases, leaving 10 bases between them. The CDR3 here is CASSLDGRFSYEQYF. CDR3 nucleotide sequence: TGTGCCAGCAGCTTGGACGGGCGTTTCTCCTACGAGCAGTACTTC.

Only a few counts were recorded for this clonotype. The V call is TRBV28, the J call TRBJ2-1; D is ambiguous. There are 11 residues in the CDR3. Germline V gene sequence: CDR1 MDHEN, CDR2 SYDVKM. Trimming took 7 bases from V and 7 from J, leaving 8 bases between them. The CDR3 nucleotides read TGTGCCAGCAACCTCTTTAATGAGCAGTTCTTC. As protein: CASNLFNEQFF.

This clonotype has just a few counts. This chain uses TRBV24-1 with TRBJ2-3; no clear D. The germline V gene encodes CDR1 KGHDR and CDR2 SFDVKD. The CDR3 extends over 12 amino acids. V was clipped by 6 bases and J by 3 bases, with 6 bases between them. Written as DNA, the CDR3 is TGTGCCACCAGTCTAGGGACAGATACGCAGTATTTT. Residues: CATSLGTDTQYF.

This sequence joins TRBV4-1 and TRBJ2-7; the match to TRBD1 covers 9 bases. Germline V CDR1 and CDR2: MGHRA, YSYEKL. This CDR3 comprises 15 residues. V lost 4 bases to trimming and J lost 3 bases; unmatched junction nucleotides: 7. CDR3 in amino acids: CASSPTGTGLYEQYF. The CDR3 DNA follows: TGCGCCAGCAGCCCCACCGGGACAGGGCTCTACGAGCAGTACTTC.

The V and J genes are TRBV9 and TRBJ1-1, with D possibly matching TRBD1 (5 bases). V was shortened by 0 bases and J by 6 bases, with 9 bases between the two germline ends. Germline lookup yields CDR1 SGDLS and CDR2 YYNGEE. CDR3 length: 13 amino acids. The CDR3 here is CASSVAGGPEAFF. CDR3 DNA sequence: TGTGCCAGCAGCGTAGCGGGGGGACCTGAAGCTTTCTTT.

The chain uses TRBV19 and TRBJ1-6; tentatively, D is TRBD1 (5 bases). Trimming left V 4 bases short and J 8 bases short, with 15 bases between. CDR3 size: 15 residues. Germline CDR1 reads LNHDA; CDR2 reads SQIVND (reference sequence). The CDR3 is CASSRRLLGDSPLHF. CDR3 sequence (DNA): TGTGCCAGTAGTAGGAGACTGTTGGGGGATTCACCCCTCCACTTT.

This chain connects TRBV11-2 to TRBJ1-1, with a weak D call TRBD1 (6 bases). V was shortened by 4 bases and J by 5 bases, with 23 bases between the two germline ends. The CDR3 has 17 amino acids. The germline V gene encodes CDR1 SGHAT and CDR2 FQNNGV. CDR3 loop: CASSWLQGNLLETEAFF. As DNA, the CDR3 is TGTGCCAGCAGCTGGTTACAGGGTAATCTCCTGGAGACTGAAGCTTTCTTT.

V is TRBV4-1 and J is TRBJ2-3; 10 bases line up with TRBD2. Germline V gene lookup returns CDR1 MGHRA and CDR2 YSYEKL. The CDR3 is 16 amino acids. The junction had 6 bases not matched to a gene; V was cut back by 4 bases and J by 2 bases. The CDR3 here is CASSLRTSGYTDTQYF. CDR3 DNA sequence: TGCGCCAGCAGCCTGAGGACTAGCGGATACACAGATACGCAGTATTTT.